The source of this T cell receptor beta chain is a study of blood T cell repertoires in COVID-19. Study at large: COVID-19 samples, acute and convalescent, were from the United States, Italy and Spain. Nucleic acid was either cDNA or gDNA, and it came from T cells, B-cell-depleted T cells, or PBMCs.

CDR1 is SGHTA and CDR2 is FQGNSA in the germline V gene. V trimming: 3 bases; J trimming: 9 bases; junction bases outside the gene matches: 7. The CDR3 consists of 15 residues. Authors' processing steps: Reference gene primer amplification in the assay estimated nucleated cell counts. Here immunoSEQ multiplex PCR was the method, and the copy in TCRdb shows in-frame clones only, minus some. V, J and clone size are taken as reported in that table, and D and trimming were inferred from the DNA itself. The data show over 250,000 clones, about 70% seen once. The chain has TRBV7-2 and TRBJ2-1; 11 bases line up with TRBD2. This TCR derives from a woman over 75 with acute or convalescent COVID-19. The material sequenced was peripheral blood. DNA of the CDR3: TGTGCCAGCAGCTTGGGCCCTAGCGGGAGGACTGAGCAGTTCTTC. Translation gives CASSLGPSGRTEQFF. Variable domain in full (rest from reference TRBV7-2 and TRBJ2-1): GAGVSQSPSNKVTEKGKDVELRCDPISGHTALYWYRQSLGQGLEFLIYFQGNSAPDKSGLPSDRFSAERTGGSVSTLTIQRTQQEDSAVYLCASSLGPSGRTEQFFGPGTRLTVL.